This TCR beta chain was recovered during a study of T-cell memory formation after mild COVID-19. TCRdb re-analysed the 5' RACE reads in MiXCR, keeping a single row per CDR3 protein. Of about 440,000 distinct CDR3 sequences in the sample, roughly 20% were seen once. Between the trimmed V and J ends, which lost 3 bases and 8 bases, there was a span of 13 bases. Per germline, CDR1 LNHDA and CDR2 SQIVND (reference sequence). This CDR3 is 13 amino acids long. Turning to this clonotype: Its target is unknown.

Overall study findings and caveats: For second-wave clones that peaked at day 37, SARS-CoV-2 specificity went unverified.

Sequencing used PBMCs or a T cell subset sorted from them (not recorded which). The rearrangement links TRBV19 to TRBJ1-2; D call uncertain. The receptor comes from an adult woman who had mild COVID-19 (a few samples of this study predate the infection). Cell type and time point are not known. CDR3 coding DNA: TGTGCCAGTAGTATTCCTCCCGGGCTCGGCTACACCTTC. Translated: CASSIPPGLGYTF. Supplemented by reference TRBV19 and TRBJ1-2, the full variable domain reads DGGITQSPKYLFRKEGQNVTLSCEQNLNHDAMYWYRQDPGQGLRLIYYSQIVNDFQKGDIAEGYSVSREKKESFPLTVTSAQKNPTAFYLCASSIPPGLGYTFGSGTRLTVV.